The entry below gives a single T cell receptor (beta chain) sequence along with its context. In the PCR, 60 Vbeta and 13 Jbeta primers were used. Profiled with immunoSEQ multiplex PCR; TCRdb holds only in-frame clones, not every one. The sample contains some 190,000 clones, 82% of which appear only once. The sample belongs to a study of cytomegalovirus exposure and HLA in healthy donors. About the study: Earlier, approximately 190 million T cells were analyzed, and about 100 million unique TCR beta sequences were found among them.

Donors in the study were healthy people who gave bone marrow. Trimming cost V 4 bases and J 1 base; bases outside gene matches: 3. CDR3 size: 14 residues. Germline values: CDR1 SGHKS, CDR2 YYEKEE (reference sequence). Sequencing was carried out using PBMCs. The chain has TRBV5-5 and TRBJ1-1, with 8 bases lining up with TRBD1. The source is a middle-aged man in good health and CMV-seronegative. CDR3 in amino acids: CASSTGTGNTEAFF. The CDR3 nucleotides are TGTGCCAGCAGCACGGGGACAGGGAACACTGAAGCTTTCTTT.